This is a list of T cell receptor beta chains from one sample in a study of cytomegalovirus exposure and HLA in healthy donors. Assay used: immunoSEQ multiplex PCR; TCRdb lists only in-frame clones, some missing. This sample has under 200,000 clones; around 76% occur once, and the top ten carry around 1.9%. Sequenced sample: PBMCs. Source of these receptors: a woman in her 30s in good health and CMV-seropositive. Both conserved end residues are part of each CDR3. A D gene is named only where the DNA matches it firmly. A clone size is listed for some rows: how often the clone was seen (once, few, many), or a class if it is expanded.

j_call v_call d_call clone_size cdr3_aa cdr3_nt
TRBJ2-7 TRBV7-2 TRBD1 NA CASSLAATGSEQYF TGTGCCAGCAGCTTAGCCGCGACAGGGAGCGAGCAGTACTTC
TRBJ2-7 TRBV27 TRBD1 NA CASSLSGQGFEQYF TGTGCCAGCAGTTTATCTGGACAGGGGTTCGAGCAGTACTTC
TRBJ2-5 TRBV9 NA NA CASSVDWRETQETQYF TGTGCCAGCAGCGTAGATTGGCGGGAAACCCAAGAGACCCAGTACTTC
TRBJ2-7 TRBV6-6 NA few CASQTRIPYEQYF TGTGCCAGCCAAACCAGGATCCCCTACGAGCAGTACTTC
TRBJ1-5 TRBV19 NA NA CASMRAGNQPQHF TGTGCCAGTATGCGGGCAGGTAATCAGCCCCAGCATTTT
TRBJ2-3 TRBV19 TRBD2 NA CASSTRSGRADTQYF TGTGCCAGTAGTACGCGGAGCGGGAGGGCGGATACGCAGTATTTT
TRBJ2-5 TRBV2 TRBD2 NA CASSGLAGGPRGETQYF TGTGCCAGCAGCGGACTAGCGGGAGGGCCGAGAGGGGAGACCCAGTACTTC
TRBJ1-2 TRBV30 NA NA CACLGGIGYGYTF TGTGCCTGTCTCGGGGGTATCGGCTATGGCTACACCTTC
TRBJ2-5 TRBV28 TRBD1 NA CASSITGGSETQYF TGTGCCAGCAGTATTACAGGGGGCTCGGAGACCCAGTACTTC
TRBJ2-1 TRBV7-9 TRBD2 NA CASSPRNPGLAGINEQFF TGTGCCAGCAGCCCGAGAAATCCGGGGCTAGCGGGAATAAATGAGCAGTTCTTC
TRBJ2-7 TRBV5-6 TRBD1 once CASSPDRGIYEQYF TGTGCCAGCAGCCCGGACAGGGGGATCTACGAGCAGTACTTC
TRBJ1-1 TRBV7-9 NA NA CASSPGWGRRMDTEAFF TGTGCCAGCAGCCCGGGATGGGGGCGAAGGATGGACACTGAAGCTTTCTTT
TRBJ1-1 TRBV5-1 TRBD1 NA CASSLVQGDEAFF TGCGCCAGCAGCTTGGTTCAGGGGGATGAAGCTTTCTTT
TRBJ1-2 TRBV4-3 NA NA CASSQATTGDYGYTF TGCGCCAGCAGCCAAGCTACGACAGGCGACTATGGCTACACCTTC
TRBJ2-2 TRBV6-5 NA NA CASSKPGVGELFF TGTGCCAGCAGTAAACCGGGGGTCGGGGAGCTGTTTTTT
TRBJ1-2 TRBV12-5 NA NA CASGLGKEGGPYGYTF TGTGCTAGTGGTTTGGGCAAAGAAGGAGGACCCTATGGCTACACCTTC
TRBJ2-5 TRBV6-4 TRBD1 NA CASSDSAGGEKETQYF TGTGCCAGCAGTGACTCCGCAGGGGGCGAAAAAGAGACCCAGTACTTC
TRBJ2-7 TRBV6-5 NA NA CASSYSIGQHYEQYF TGTGCCAGCAGTTACTCGATAGGACAGCATTACGAGCAGTACTTC
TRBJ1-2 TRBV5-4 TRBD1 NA CASSFNQGAGGYTF TGTGCCAGCAGCTTCAACCAGGGGGCTGGTGGCTACACCTTC
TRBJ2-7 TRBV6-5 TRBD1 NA CASSYPGQGKHEQYF TGTGCCAGCAGTTACCCGGGACAGGGTAAGCACGAGCAGTACTTC
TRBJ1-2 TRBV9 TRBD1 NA CASSGGGRTGYGYTF TGTGCCAGCAGCGGGGGGGGACGGACAGGGTATGGCTACACCTTC
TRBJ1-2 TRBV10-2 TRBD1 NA CASRGTANYGYTF TGCGCCAGCAGAGGGACAGCTAACTATGGCTACACCTTC
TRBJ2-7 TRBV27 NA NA CASSLEAGEGGEQYF TGTGCCAGCAGTTTAGAGGCAGGGGAGGGTGGCGAGCAGTACTTC
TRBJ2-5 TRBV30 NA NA CAWSTRGRVGQETQYF TGTGCCTGGAGTACCCGGGGAAGGGTGGGCCAAGAGACCCAGTACTTC
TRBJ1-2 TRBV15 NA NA CATSRPGDYGYTF TGTGCCACCAGCAGGCCCGGGGACTATGGCTACACCTTC
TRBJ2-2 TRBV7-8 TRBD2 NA CASSLVPSGTTGAGELFF TGTGCCAGCAGCTTAGTTCCTAGCGGGACCACGGGCGCCGGGGAGCTGTTTTTT
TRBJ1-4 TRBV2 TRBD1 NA CASSPDRGDRNEKLFF TGTGCCAGCAGTCCCGACAGGGGCGACCGGAATGAAAAACTGTTTTTT
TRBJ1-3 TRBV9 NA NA CASSTDSDGDSGNTIYF TGTGCCAGCAGCACGGACAGCGATGGGGACTCTGGAAACACCATATATTTT
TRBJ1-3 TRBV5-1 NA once CASSPDSGNTIYF TGCGCCAGCAGCCCGGACAGTGGAAACACCATATATTTT